The 3 T cell receptor beta chains below were found in one sample sequenced in a study of cytomegalovirus exposure and HLA in healthy donors. Researchers ran the PCR with 60 Vbeta and 13 Jbeta primers. Method: immunoSEQ multiplex PCR; TCRdb's copy keeps in-frame clones and lacks some. The sample holds about 140,000 clones, around four fifths seen once. The sequenced material came from PBMCs. The receptors were gathered from a woman aged 55-75 years in good health and CMV-seropositive.

The chain uses TRBV5-1 and TRBJ2-5; 9 nucleotides match TRBD1. The V and J ends lost 4 bases and 6 bases, in that order; junction bases with no gene match: 7. Germline V lookup: CDR1 SGHRS, CDR2 YFSETQ. The CDR3 has 14 amino acids. The CDR3 DNA sequence: TGCGCCAGCAGCCCAAGACAGGGGGTTAAGACCCAGTACTTC. Protein: CASSPRQGVKTQYF.

This chain links TRBV4-3 with TRBJ2-1; 7 nucleotides agree with TRBD2. Germline values: CDR1 LGHNA, CDR2 YSLEER. Trimming cost V 0 bases and J 4 bases; bases outside gene matches: 6. CDR3 length equals 16 residues. For the CDR3, the DNA is TGCGCCAGCAGCCAAGATTTTAGCGGGCGATACAATGAGCAGTTCTTC. It specifies CASSQDFSGRYNEQFF.

The chain joins TRBV7-2 to TRBJ1-1, with a tentative D call TRBD1 (6 bases). Looked up from germline, CDR1 is SGHTA and CDR2 is FQGNSA. The CDR3 length is 12 residues. V was shortened by 5 bases and J by 7 bases, with 11 bases between the two germline ends. CDR3 residues: CASSTGQIEAFF. The CDR3 nucleotides read TGTGCCAGCAGCACCGGACAGATTGAAGCTTTCTTT.